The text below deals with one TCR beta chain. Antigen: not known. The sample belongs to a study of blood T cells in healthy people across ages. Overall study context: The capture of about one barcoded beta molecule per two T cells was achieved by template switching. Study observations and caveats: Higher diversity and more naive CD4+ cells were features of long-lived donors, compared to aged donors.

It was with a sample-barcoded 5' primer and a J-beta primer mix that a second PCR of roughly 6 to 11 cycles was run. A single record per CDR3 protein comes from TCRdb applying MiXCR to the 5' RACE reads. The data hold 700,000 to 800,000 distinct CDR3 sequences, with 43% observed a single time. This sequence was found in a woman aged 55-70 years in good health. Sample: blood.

The CDR3 spells CASSVVWGDGYTF. The CDR3 DNA reads as TGTGCCAGCAGCGTAGTATGGGGCGATGGCTACACCTTC. The gene calls are TRBV9 and TRBJ1-2; D is perhaps TRBD1 (5 bases). Trimming left V 0 bases short and J 6 bases short, with 9 bases between. Germline assignment: CDR1 SGDLS and CDR2 YYNGEE. This CDR3 has 13 residues.